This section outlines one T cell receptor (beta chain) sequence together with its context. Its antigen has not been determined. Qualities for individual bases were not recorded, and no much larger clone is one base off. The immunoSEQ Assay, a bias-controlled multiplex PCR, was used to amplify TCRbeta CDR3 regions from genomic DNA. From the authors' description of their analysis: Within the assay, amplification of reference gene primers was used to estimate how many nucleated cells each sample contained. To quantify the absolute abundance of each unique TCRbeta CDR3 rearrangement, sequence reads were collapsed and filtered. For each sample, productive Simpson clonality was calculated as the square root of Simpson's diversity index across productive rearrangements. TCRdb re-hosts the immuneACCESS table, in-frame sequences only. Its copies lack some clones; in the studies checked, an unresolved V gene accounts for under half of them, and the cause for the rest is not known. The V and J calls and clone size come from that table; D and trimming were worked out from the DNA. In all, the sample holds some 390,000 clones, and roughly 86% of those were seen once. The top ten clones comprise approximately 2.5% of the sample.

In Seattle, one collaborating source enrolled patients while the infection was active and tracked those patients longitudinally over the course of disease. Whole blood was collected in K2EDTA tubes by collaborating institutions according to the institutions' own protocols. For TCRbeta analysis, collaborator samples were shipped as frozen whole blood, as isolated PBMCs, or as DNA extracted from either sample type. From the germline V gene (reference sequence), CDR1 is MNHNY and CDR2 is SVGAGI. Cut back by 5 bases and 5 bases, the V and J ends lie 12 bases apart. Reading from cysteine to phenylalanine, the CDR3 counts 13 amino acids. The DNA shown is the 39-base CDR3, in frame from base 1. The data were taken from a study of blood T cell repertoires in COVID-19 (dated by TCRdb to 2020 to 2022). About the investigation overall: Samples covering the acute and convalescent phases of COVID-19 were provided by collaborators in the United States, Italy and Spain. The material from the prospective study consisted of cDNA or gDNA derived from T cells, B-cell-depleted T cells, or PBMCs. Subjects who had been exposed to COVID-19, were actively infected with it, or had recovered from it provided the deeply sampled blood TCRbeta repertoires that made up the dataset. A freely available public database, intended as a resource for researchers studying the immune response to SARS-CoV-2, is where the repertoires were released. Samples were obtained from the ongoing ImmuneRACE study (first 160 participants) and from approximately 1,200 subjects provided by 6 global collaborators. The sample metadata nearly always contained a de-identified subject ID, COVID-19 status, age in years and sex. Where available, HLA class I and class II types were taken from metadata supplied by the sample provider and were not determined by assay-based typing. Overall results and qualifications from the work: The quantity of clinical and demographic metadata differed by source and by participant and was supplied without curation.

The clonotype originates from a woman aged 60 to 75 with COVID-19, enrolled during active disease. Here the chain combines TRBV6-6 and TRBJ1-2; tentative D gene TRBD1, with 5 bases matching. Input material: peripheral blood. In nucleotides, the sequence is TGTGCCAGCAGTACCGGGGGGGAATATGGCTACACCTTC. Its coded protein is CASSTGGEYGYTF.